Listed here are 25 T cell receptor beta chains from one sample, sequenced in a study of blood T cell repertoires in COVID-19. Profiling relied on immunoSEQ multiplex PCR, and the TCRdb table lists in-frame clones only, not all of them. The sample includes approximately 240,000 clones, approximately 87% of them seen just once. Specimen: PBMCs or T cells enriched from blood (not recorded which). Every receptor here comes from a woman aged 45-65 years in a cohort exposed to, infected with or recovered from COVID-19 (not recorded which).

The chain links TRBV7-3 to TRBJ1-2; 8 bases line up with TRBD1. Trimming removed 6 bases from V and 4 bases from J; junction bases left unmatched: 7. The CDR3 covers 14 residues. Germline CDR1 and CDR2: SGHTA and FQGTGA. The CDR3 DNA is TGTGCCAGCAGTCCAGGGGGCAGTGGCTATGGCTACACCTTC. Amino acids: CASSPGGSGYGYTF.

V and J are TRBV7-3 and TRBJ2-5, with 7 bases that match TRBD2. CDR3 length: 15 residues. Germline values: CDR1 SGHTA, CDR2 FQGTGA. The trim removed 11 bases at V and 2 bases at J, leaving 14 bases unmatched. CDR3 DNA sequence: TGTGCCTTAAATGCGGCTAGCGGAAAACAAGAGACCCAGTACTTC. This encodes CALNAASGKQETQYF.

The V gene is TRBV5-1, the J gene TRBJ1-2, with TRBD1 matching over 8 bases. After removal of 3 bases from V and 2 bases from J, the junction contained 9 bases not matched to a gene. The CDR3 spans 16 residues. Germline V gene data show CDR1 as SGHRS and CDR2 as YFSETQ. The CDR3 nucleotides read TGCGCCAGCAGCTCCCAGGGGGCACTCGGAAACTATGGCTACACCTTC. This encodes CASSSQGALGNYGYTF. Combining the CDR3 with reference TRBV5-1 and TRBJ1-2 gives the whole variable domain KAGVTQTPRYLIKTRGQQVTLSCSPISGHRSVSWYQQTPGQGLQFLFEYFSETQRNKGNFPGRFSGRQFSNSRSEMNVSTLELGDSALYLCASSSQGALGNYGYTFGSGTRLTVV.

The V gene is TRBV6-5, the J gene TRBJ2-5; TRBD1 is a possible D gene (5 bases). V was pared by 3 bases and J by 4 bases, with 18 bases between. Germline lookup yields CDR1 MNHEY and CDR2 SVGAGI. CDR3 length equals 16 residues. The CDR3, as DNA: TGTGCCAGCAGTTATATGGGGCCTACCTCTGGAGAGACCCAGTACTTC. Encoded protein: CASSYMGPTSGETQYF.

The rearrangement joins TRBV27 to TRBJ2-3; perhaps TRBD1 as D (5 bases). The ends were cut back, 6 bases at V and 8 bases at J, with 21 bases in the middle. The CDR3 consists of 15 residues. CDR1 is MNHEY and CDR2 is SMNVEV in the germline V gene (reference sequence). The CDR3 protein is CASRHRSGIAVTQYF. The DNA of the CDR3 is TGTGCCAGCAGACACAGGTCCGGAATTGCAGTTACGCAGTATTTT.

The chain uses TRBV2 and TRBJ2-3; TRBD2 matches at 11 bases. The CDR3 has 19 amino acids. The junction had 17 bases not matched to a gene; V was cut back by 5 bases and J by 4 bases. The V gene's germline CDR1 is SNHLY and CDR2 FYNNEI. The CDR3 sequence: CASSTKASGGLPGADTQYF. In DNA, the CDR3 is TGTGCCAGCAGTACAAAGGCTAGCGGGGGGCTACCCGGGGCAGATACGCAGTATTTT.

This chain links TRBV2 with TRBJ1-6; 10 bases map to TRBD1. Germline V lookup: CDR1 SNHLY, CDR2 FYNNEI. This CDR3 is built from 13 residues. V trimming: 8 bases; J trimming: 8 bases; junction bases outside the gene matches: 3. The CDR3 DNA reads TGTGCCAGCGGCGGACAGGGGGATTCACCCCTCCACTTT. Its translation is CASGGQGDSPLHF.

This clone has a handful of counts. The chain joins TRBV30 to TRBJ1-5; 8 bases fit TRBD1. This CDR3 is built from 16 residues. The ends lost 0 bases at V and 4 bases at J; junction bases unmatched: 8. Per the germline V gene, CDR1 is GTSNPN and CDR2 is SVGIG (reference sequence). Here the CDR3 reads CAWSVPLTGANQPQHF. In DNA, the CDR3 is TGTGCCTGGAGTGTACCCTTGACAGGGGCAAATCAGCCCCAGCATTTT.

The chain couples TRBV20-1 to TRBJ2-3; TRBD2 aligns across 7 bases. CDR3 size: 15 residues. The germline V gene has CDR1 DFQATT and CDR2 SNEGSKA (reference sequence). J gave up 2 bases and V 3 bases, and 8 bases lay outside the gene matches. The CDR3 nucleotides read TGCAGTGCTAGTTCAGGGACTACCTCCACAGATACGCAGTATTTT. Translating it yields CSASSGTTSTDTQYF.

The J gene is TRBJ2-2, the V gene TRBV5-1; 12 bases fit TRBD2. The CDR3 is 14 amino acids. Per germline, CDR1 SGHRS and CDR2 YFSETQ. Trimming took 7 bases from V and 5 from J; bases not matched to a gene: 3. For the CDR3, the DNA is TGCGCCAGCGCTCTAGCGGGGGGGACCGGGGAGCTGTTTTTT. As protein: CASALAGGTGELFF. The full variable domain, completed using reference TRBV5-1 and TRBJ2-2, is KAGVTQTPRYLIKTRGQQVTLSCSPISGHRSVSWYQQTPGQGLQFLFEYFSETQRNKGNFPGRFSGRQFSNSRSEMNVSTLELGDSALYLCASALAGGTGELFFGEGSRLTVL.

The chain has TRBV10-3 and TRBJ1-1; D is ambiguous. Germline loops: CDR1 ENHRY, CDR2 SYGVKD. V was clipped by 10 bases and J by 2 bases, with 14 bases between them. This CDR3 is 13 amino acids long. CDR3 sequence reads: CATTLAGNTEAFF. The DNA of the CDR3 is TGTGCCACCACCCTGGCAGGTAACACTGAAGCTTTCTTT.

This chain connects TRBV11-2 to TRBJ1-6; D might be TRBD1 (5 bases). V lost 5 bases and J 9 bases, leaving 11 bases between the germline ends. This CDR3 spans 13 amino acids. Per the germline V gene, CDR1 is SGHAT and CDR2 is FQNNGV. The CDR3 loop reads CASSPDTGSPLHF. The CDR3 coding sequence is TGTGCCAGCAGCCCAGACACAGGTTCACCCCTCCACTTT.

The chain is built from TRBV6-6 and TRBJ1-3; 8 positions match TRBD1. This CDR3 region has 16 residues. V shed 5 bases and J 2 bases; nucleotides not matched to a gene: 8. In germline, CDR1 is MNHNY, CDR2 SVGAGI (reference sequence). This chain's CDR3 is CASSPRGRFPGNTIYF. The CDR3 DNA follows: TGTGCCAGCAGTCCCAGGGGGCGTTTCCCTGGAAACACCATATATTTT.

This chain connects TRBV10-3 to TRBJ2-1; TRBD1 matches at 11 bases. Trimming at V came to 6 bases and at J to 8 bases, leaving 6 bases not matched to a gene. The CDR3 covers 14 residues. Germline V gene data show CDR1 as ENHRY and CDR2 as SYGVKD. In DNA form, the CDR3 reads TGTGCCATCAGACCCGGGACAGGGGGTGATGAGCAGTTCTTC. It specifies CAIRPGTGGDEQFF.

The rearrangement uses TRBV2 and TRBJ1-4; D is undetermined. The germline gives CDR1 SNHLY, CDR2 FYNNEI. CDR3 length: 13 amino acids. The ends were cut back, 1 base at V and 11 bases at J, with 11 bases in the middle. The CDR3 spells CASSEELRDKLFF. CDR3 bases: TGTGCCAGCAGTGAAGAACTCCGCGATAAACTGTTTTTT.

This clone has just one count. The chain joins TRBV27 to TRBJ2-7; TRBD1 matches at 7 bases. Looked up from germline, CDR1 is MNHEY and CDR2 is SMNVEV (reference sequence). CDR3 size: 16 residues. Trimming removed 4 bases from V and 4 bases from J; junction bases left unmatched: 13. The CDR3: CASSSRGQTGHYEQYF. The DNA of the CDR3 is TGTGCCAGCAGTTCAAGGGGACAGACTGGGCATTACGAGCAGTACTTC.

The CDR3 reads CASSEILWDRGYF. CDR3 coding DNA: TGTGCCAGCAGTGAGATTTTGTGGGACAGGGGGTACTTC. The J gene is TRBJ2-5, the V gene TRBV2; 10 positions match TRBD1. Trimming took 3 bases from V and 13 from J; bases not matched to a gene: 8. CDR3 length: 13 amino acids. Germline CDR1 is SNHLY and CDR2 is FYNNEI. Based on the CDR3 plus reference TRBV2 and TRBJ2-5, the full variable domain is EPEVTQTPSHQVTQMGQEVILRCVPISNHLYFYWYRQILGQKVEFLVSFYNNEISEKSEIFDDQFSVERPDGSNFTLKIRSTKLEDSAMYFCASSEILWDRGYFGPGTRLLVL.

The chain has TRBV9 and TRBJ2-1; 10 bases are a match to TRBD2. V lost 0 bases to trimming and J lost 5 bases; unmatched junction nucleotides: 8. CDR3 length: 17 amino acids. In germline, CDR1 is SGDLS, CDR2 YYNGEE. CDR3 sequence reads: CASSVAPTSGTNNEQFF. The CDR3 DNA is TGTGCCAGCAGCGTAGCCCCAACTAGCGGGACGAACAATGAGCAGTTCTTC. Using reference TRBV9 and TRBJ2-1 for the parts outside the CDR3, the full variable domain is DSGVTQTPKHLITATGQRVTLRCSPRSGDLSVYWYQQSLDQGLQFLIQYYNGEERAKGNILERFSAQQFPDLHSELNLSSLELGDSALYFCASSVAPTSGTNNEQFFGPGTRLTVL.

Comment on this clone: Other DNA sequences in this sample translate to the same CDR3. This chain links TRBV14 with TRBJ1-1; D may be TRBD1 (6 bases). CDR1 and CDR2 (germline): SGHDN, FVKESK. V was cut by 6 bases and J by 2 bases, with 10 bases left in between. The CDR3 has 13 residues. The CDR3 region has the DNA TGTGCCAGCAGTTTACAGGGAAACACTGAAGCTTTCTTT. Translated: CASSLQGNTEAFF.

This clone has a single count. The rearrangement links TRBV18 to TRBJ1-1; weak D call: TRBD1 (5 bases). The CDR3 is 15 residues long. V was pared by 3 bases and J by 4 bases, with 15 bases between. CDR1 and CDR2 (germline): KGHSH, LQKENI. CDR3 DNA sequence: TGTGCCAGCTCACCCACCGGGGGGGTAGGCACTGAAGCTTTCTTT. Protein product: CASSPTGGVGTEAFF.

The V gene is TRBV10-3, the J gene TRBJ1-6; D call uncertain. In germline, CDR1 is ENHRY, CDR2 SYGVKD. The CDR3 runs 14 residues. The V gene lost 7 bases and the J gene lost 4 bases, with 11 bases spanning the gap. CDR3 loop: CAITNRSYNSPLHF. The DNA for the CDR3 is TGTGCCATCACCAACAGAAGTTATAATTCACCCCTCCACTTT.

The V call is TRBV7-3, the J call TRBJ2-1, with 8 nucleotides matching TRBD1. The V gene's germline CDR1 is SGHTA and CDR2 FQGTGA. This CDR3 region has 16 residues. V was clipped by 4 bases and J by 4 bases; unmatched bases: 9. The DNA for the CDR3 is TGTGCCAGCAGCTCTTCCGGGACAGGCTTTTACAATGAGCAGTTCTTC. Its protein is CASSSSGTGFYNEQFF.

V and J are TRBV4-2 and TRBJ1-2; D may be TRBD1 (6 bases). The germline V and J ends were trimmed by 1 base and 0 bases, with 12 bases remaining between them. This CDR3 is 16 amino acids long. CDR1 and CDR2 from the germline V gene are LGHNA and YNFKEQ. CDR3 bases: TGTGCCAGCAGCCAAGCCTGGACAGACTCTAACTATGGCTACACCTTC. This codes for CASSQAWTDSNYGYTF.

The chain is built from TRBV6-4 and TRBJ2-1, with 8 bases lining up with TRBD2. The CDR3 contains 12 residues. Germline CDR1 is MRHNA and CDR2 is SNTAGT. The ends lost 4 bases at V and 7 bases at J; junction bases unmatched: 0. The CDR3 DNA sequence: TGTGCCAGCAGTGCGGGGGGGAATGAGCAGTTCTTC. Translating gives CASSAGGNEQFF.

The chain carries TRBV30 and TRBJ2-7, with D possibly being TRBD2 (6 bases). CDR1 GTSNPN and CDR2 SVGIG come from the germline V gene (reference sequence). The CDR3 consists of 13 residues. The ends were cut back, 6 bases at V and 2 bases at J, with 14 bases in the middle. CDR3 coding DNA: TGTGCCTGCCGGAACGGGGGAGCCTACGAGCAGTACTTC. Its translation: CACRNGGAYEQYF. Complete variable domain (other parts from reference TRBV30 and TRBJ2-7): SQTIHQWPATLVQPVGSPLSLECTVEGTSNPNLYWYRQAAGRGLQLLFYSVGIGQISSEVPQNLSASRPQDRQFILSSKKLLLSDSGFYLCACRNGGAYEQYFGPGTRLTVT.